Listed below are T cell receptor beta chains from one sample, sequenced in a study of T cells in Graves' hyperthyroidism and ophthalmopathy. TCRdb re-analysed the multiplex PCR reads in MiXCR, keeping a single row per CDR3 protein. The sample yields 700,000 to 950,000 distinct CDR3 sequences, approximately 40% seen once. Source material: blood. Source of these receptors: a woman in her thirties or forties with Graves' hyperthyroidism. Each CDR3 is given with its conserved first and last residue. Fields, in order: D gene, V gene, J gene, clone size, CDR3 protein, CDR3 DNA. D genes are given only for firm matches. For some rows the clone size is stated as once, few or many, or as a class when expanded; others skip it.

d_call: -
v_call: TRBV6-6
j_call: TRBJ1-3
clone_size: many
cdr3_aa: CASRDPSGNTIYF
cdr3_nt: TGTGCCAGCAGAGACCCGTCGGGAAACACCATATATTTT

d_call: -
v_call: TRBV9
j_call: TRBJ1-6
clone_size: many
cdr3_aa: CASSGVEGSSYNSPLHF
cdr3_nt: TGTGCCAGCAGCGGGGTGGAGGGCAGCTCCTATAATTCACCCCTCCACTTT

d_call: -
v_call: TRBV4-1
j_call: TRBJ1-5
clone_size: -
cdr3_aa: CASSQDGGRGQPQHF
cdr3_nt: TGCGCCAGCAGCCAAGATGGGGGCAGGGGTCAGCCCCAGCATTTT

d_call: -
v_call: TRBV19
j_call: TRBJ1-2
clone_size: -
cdr3_aa: CASSDRRAANYGYTF
cdr3_nt: TGTGCCAGTAGTGACCGGCGGGCGGCGAACTATGGCTACACCTTC

d_call: -
v_call: TRBV13
j_call: TRBJ1-1
clone_size: many
cdr3_aa: CASNRGTGPEAFF
cdr3_nt: TGTGCCAGCAACAGAGGAACGGGACCTGAAGCTTTCTTT

d_call: TRBD1
v_call: TRBV11-2
j_call: TRBJ2-7
clone_size: -
cdr3_aa: CASSSVRDRVSYEQYF
cdr3_nt: TGTGCCAGCAGCTCCGTTCGGGACAGGGTATCCTACGAGCAGTACTTC

d_call: -
v_call: TRBV11-2
j_call: TRBJ1-1
clone_size: -
cdr3_aa: CASSLRRDTFSFF
cdr3_nt: TGTGCCAGCAGCTTACGGCGGGACACCTTCAGTTTCTTT

d_call: TRBD1
v_call: TRBV10-3
j_call: TRBJ1-2
clone_size: -
cdr3_aa: CASSVFGTGVYGYTF
cdr3_nt: TGTGCCAGCAGTGTATTTGGGACAGGGGTTTATGGCTACACCTTC

d_call: -
v_call: TRBV15
j_call: TRBJ2-2
clone_size: -
cdr3_aa: CATSTGYTGELFF
cdr3_nt: TGTGCCACCAGCACCGGATACACCGGGGAGCTGTTTTTT

d_call: -
v_call: TRBV15
j_call: TRBJ2-7
clone_size: many
cdr3_aa: CATSRDWSSYEQYF
cdr3_nt: TGTGCCACCAGCAGAGATTGGAGCTCCTACGAGCAGTACTTC

d_call: TRBD1
v_call: TRBV7-2
j_call: TRBJ2-7
clone_size: many
cdr3_aa: CASSLAGQASYEQYF
cdr3_nt: TGTGCCAGCAGCTTAGCTGGACAGGCCTCCTACGAGCAGTACTTC

d_call: TRBD1
v_call: TRBV14
j_call: TRBJ1-2
clone_size: -
cdr3_aa: CASSLEDRPHRGYTF
cdr3_nt: TGTGCCAGCTCACTTGAGGACAGGCCCCATCGGGGCTACACCTTC

d_call: -
v_call: TRBV6-6
j_call: TRBJ1-6
clone_size: -
cdr3_aa: CASSLVTENSPLHF
cdr3_nt: TGTGCCAGCAGTTTGGTTACAGAGAATTCACCCCTCCACTTT

d_call: TRBD2
v_call: TRBV11-3
j_call: TRBJ2-5
clone_size: few
cdr3_aa: CASSLSGGRQTQYF
cdr3_nt: TGTGCCAGCAGCCTCAGTGGCGGGAGGCAGACCCAGTACTTC

d_call: -
v_call: TRBV11-2
j_call: TRBJ2-3
clone_size: -
cdr3_aa: CASSTRRDTQYF
cdr3_nt: TGTGCCAGCAGCACACGAAGAGATACGCAGTATTTT

d_call: -
v_call: TRBV10-1
j_call: TRBJ1-2
clone_size: many
cdr3_aa: CASSDQTDSYGYTF
cdr3_nt: TGCGCCAGCAGTGATCAGACTGACTCCTATGGCTACACCTTC

d_call: TRBD2
v_call: TRBV20-1
j_call: TRBJ2-5
clone_size: few
cdr3_aa: CSATSGGAVETQYF
cdr3_nt: TGCAGTGCGACTAGCGGGGGGGCCGTAGAGACCCAGTACTTC

d_call: -
v_call: TRBV11-3
j_call: TRBJ2-5
clone_size: few
cdr3_aa: CASSLAEKETQYF
cdr3_nt: TGTGCCAGCAGCTTAGCCGAGAAAGAGACCCAGTACTTC

d_call: -
v_call: TRBV7-9
j_call: TRBJ2-5
clone_size: -
cdr3_aa: CASSLWQGGVETQYF
cdr3_nt: TGTGCCAGCAGCTTGTGGCAGGGGGGAGTAGAGACCCAGTACTTC

d_call: TRBD1
v_call: TRBV20-1
j_call: TRBJ1-2
clone_size: -
cdr3_aa: CSAREGGTANNYGYTF
cdr3_nt: TGCAGTGCTAGAGAAGGCGGGACAGCAAATAACTATGGCTACACCTTC